A selection of T cell receptor beta chains follows, all from one sample in a study of human T cells and chemical hapten exposure. TCRdb re-called the RACE reads with MiXCR, one entry per CDR3 protein. The profile covers around 39,000 distinct CDR3 sequences, with 5.5% to 8% appearing a single time and roughly 9.2% taken by the ten largest. This material consisted of whole blood, taken in connection with sensitization to the hapten diphenylcyclopropenone (DPC). These receptors all stem from a young woman with alopecia areata. Some clones in this sample may be carry-over from other donors' samples. CDR3s include the opening cysteine and the closing phenylalanine or tryptophan. The D gene is left open where the match is weak. Expanded clones are given a class, and other clones once, few, many or no size at all.

TRBV5-1,TRBJ1-3,-,many,15,CASSLAVSSGNTIYF,TGCGCCAGCAGCTTGGCGGTGAGCTCTGGAAACACCATATATTTT
TRBV9,TRBJ1-2,TRBD1,few,17,CASSAGGTGALGGGYTF,TGTGCCAGCAGCGCCGGCGGGACAGGCGCATTGGGGGGGGGCTACACCTTC
TRBV7-9,TRBJ2-1,-,many,14,CASSFLGSYNEQFF,TGTGCCAGCAGCTTCCTCGGGTCCTACAATGAGCAGTTCTTC
TRBV12-3/TRBV12-4,TRBJ2-2,TRBD2,many,19,CASSSTPGLAGANTGELFF,TGTGCCAGCAGTTCCACACCGGGACTAGCGGGGGCAAACACCGGGGAGCTGTTTTTT
TRBV27,TRBJ2-7,-,many,13,CASSPDSSYEQYF,TGTGCCAGCAGTCCCGACAGCTCCTACGAGCAGTACTTC
TRBV20-1,TRBJ2-3,-,many,13,CSARPPGLDTQYF,TGCAGTGCTAGACCACCAGGGCTGGATACGCAGTATTTT
TRBV6-2/TRBV6-3,TRBJ2-4,TRBD2,few,18,CASRQPGLAGTTKNIQYF,TGTGCCAGCAGGCAACCGGGACTAGCGGGCACTACCAAAAACATTCAGTACTTC
TRBV12-3/TRBV12-4,TRBJ2-7,-,many,13,CASSLAWGYEQYF,TGTGCCAGCAGTTTAGCGTGGGGCTACGAGCAGTACTTC
TRBV20-1,TRBJ1-2,TRBD1,many,18,CSARQTGTGGPQNYGYTF,TGCAGTGCTAGACAAACCGGGACAGGCGGACCTCAAAACTATGGCTACACCTTC
TRBV7-2,TRBJ1-1,-,many,13,CASSSSRHTEAFF,TGTGCCAGCAGCTCTTCACGCCACACTGAAGCTTTCTTT
TRBV3-1,TRBJ2-3,-,few,13,CASSRSLGDTQYF,TGTGCCAGCAGCCGGAGCCTCGGAGATACGCAGTATTTT
TRBV12-3/TRBV12-4,TRBJ2-1,TRBD1,-,16,CASSSGPGQGNNEQFF,TGTGCCAGCAGTTCTGGACCGGGACAGGGAAACAATGAGCAGTTCTTC
TRBV4-2,TRBJ2-7,TRBD2,many,15,CASSLSGGRSKEQYF,TGTGCCAGCAGCCTAAGCGGGGGGCGGTCGAAGGAGCAGTACTTC
TRBV28,TRBJ1-2,-,-,13,CASSRTGFYGYTF,TGTGCCAGCAGCCGAACAGGGTTCTATGGCTACACCTTC
TRBV28,TRBJ1-6,TRBD1,many,15,CASSPNRGDNSPLHF,TGTGCCAGCAGTCCGAACAGGGGGGATAATTCACCCCTCCACTTT
TRBV7-2,TRBJ2-3,TRBD2,many,16,CASSLRRGEYVGTQYF,TGTGCCAGCAGCTTACGGCGGGGGGAGTATGTTGGTACGCAGTATTTT
TRBV12-3/TRBV12-4,TRBJ1-4,-,many,15,CASSEDGTVDEKLFF,TGTGCCAGCAGTGAAGACGGGACTGTAGATGAAAAACTGTTTTTT
TRBV2,TRBJ1-4,-,few,15,CASSKWTATNEKLFF,TGTGCCAGCAGTAAATGGACGGCAACTAATGAAAAACTGTTTTTT
TRBV11-2,TRBJ1-1,-,many,16,CASSLRFGQKNTEAFF,TGTGCCAGCAGCTTAAGGTTTGGACAGAAGAACACTGAAGCTTTCTTT
TRBV6-2/TRBV6-3,TRBJ1-1,-,-,13,CASREDGSVEAFF,TGTGCCAGCAGAGAGGACGGTAGCGTTGAAGCTTTCTTT
TRBV5-6,TRBJ1-6,-,-,12,CASSWGRLPLHF,TGTGCCAGCAGCTGGGGACGGTTACCCCTCCACTTT
TRBV12-3/TRBV12-4,TRBJ2-1,TRBD1,many,12,CASGTGGYEQFF,TGTGCCAGCGGGACAGGGGGCTATGAGCAGTTCTTC
TRBV29-1,TRBJ1-5,TRBD1,many,12,CSVGGQDQPQHF,TGCAGCGTTGGGGGACAGGATCAGCCCCAGCATTTT
TRBV6-6,TRBJ2-1,-,many,15,CASSSLGQGISEQFF,TGTGCCAGCAGTTCCCTGGGGCAGGGCATCAGTGAGCAGTTCTTC
TRBV6-2/TRBV6-3,TRBJ2-2,-,-,15,CASSTLQAYTGELFF,TGTGCCAGCAGTACTTTACAGGCTTACACCGGGGAGCTGTTTTTT
TRBV28,TRBJ1-5,-,many,12,CATKGEVQPQHF,TGTGCCACCAAGGGGGAGGTTCAGCCCCAGCATTTT
TRBV28,TRBJ1-6,TRBD1,many,17,CASTDRGTGGPGSPLHF,TGTGCCAGCACCGACAGAGGGACAGGGGGCCCTGGTTCACCCCTCCACTTT
TRBV27,TRBJ2-7,-,many,16,CASSLFPETSSYEQYF,TGTGCCAGCAGTTTATTTCCAGAAACTAGCTCCTACGAGCAGTACTTC
TRBV5-5,TRBJ2-6,TRBD1,-,16,CASSRQGGSGANVLTF,TGTGCCAGCAGTAGACAGGGGGGTTCAGGGGCCAACGTCCTGACTTTC
TRBV9,TRBJ2-1,-,few,16,CASSVQGGRTYNEQFF,TGTGCCAGCAGCGTACAGGGCGGACGGACCTACAATGAGCAGTTCTTC
TRBV7-2,TRBJ2-3,-,many,13,CASSLSRTDTQYF,TGTGCCAGCAGCTTAAGCCGGACCGATACGCAGTATTTT
TRBV4-3,TRBJ2-7,-,-,15,CASSQEGGAACEQYF,TGCGCCAGCAGCCAAGAGGGGGGAGCCGCCTGCGAGCAGTACTTC
TRBV7-3,TRBJ1-2,TRBD1,few,15,CASSLTGDSSYGYTF,TGTGCCAGCAGCTTAACGGGGGACAGTTCCTATGGCTACACCTTC
TRBV28,TRBJ1-2,TRBD1,-,15,CASTQGGQGNYGYTF,TGTGCCAGCACCCAAGGGGGACAGGGGAACTATGGCTACACCTTC
TRBV29-1,TRBJ1-5,-,many,12,CSVGHLNQPQHF,TGCAGCGTTGGGCACCTCAATCAGCCCCAGCATTTT
TRBV11-2,TRBJ1-3,-,many,15,CASSLEGSSGNTIYF,TGTGCCAGCAGCTTAGAGGGGTCCTCCGGAAACACCATATATTTT
TRBV5-1,TRBJ1-1,-,-,17,CASSLLPSGAMNTEAFF,TGCGCCAGCAGCTTGCTACCCTCAGGGGCCATGAACACTGAAGCTTTCTTT
TRBV24-1,TRBJ2-2,-,few,14,CATSDGDRGGELFF,TGTGCCACCAGTGATGGGGACCGGGGCGGGGAGCTGTTTTTT